This TCR beta chain was found in a study of cytomegalovirus exposure and HLA in healthy donors. Study results and caveats: The classifier, whose performance was assessed in both the original and validation cohorts, reportedly diagnosed cytomegalovirus status with high specificity and sensitivity. Follow-up analysis found HLA locus-dependent TCR association rates, highest for DRB1 and lowest for HLA-C.

Use of 60 Vbeta and 13 Jbeta primers characterized the PCR. Clones were sequenced by immunoSEQ multiplex PCR, and TCRdb holds only the in-frame ones, with some missing. The sample carries tens of thousands of clones, 75% to 85% recorded once. With regard to this clone: Its antigen remains unidentified.

V shed 0 bases and J shed 0 bases, with 16 bases lying between them. This CDR3 is built from 18 residues. Germline CDR1 is SGDLS and CDR2 is YYNGEE. This sequence originates from a man in his thirties or forties in good health and CMV-seronegative. The V gene is TRBV9, the J gene TRBJ1-3; a possible D gene is TRBD1 (6 bases). The sample was PBMCs. CDR3 coding DNA: TGTGCCAGCAGCGTAGGTGAGACAGGACTTCTCTCTGGAAACACCATATATTTT. Amino acids: CASSVGETGLLSGNTIYF.